The 14 T cell receptor beta chains below were found in one sample sequenced in a study of neurological immune-mediated disorders (dated by TCRdb to between 2017 and 2020). The receptor library was made with 5' RACE. TCRdb records Illumina HiSeq 2500 as the sequencer. TCRdb trimmed the raw reads at Q25, called clones with MiXCR and kept productive beta chains. Rows are unified per CDR3 protein, each entry keeping the most common DNA and genes. This sample gives tens of thousands of distinct CDR3 sequences in total; about 11% of them show up just once. The top ten hold approximately 7% of the sample. The sample's time point label, in plain terms: longitudinal time-point 1 (baseline). Material: PBMCs. The receptors derive from a male donor with HTLV-1-associated myelopathy (HAM/TSP).

Concerning this clonotype: The junction differs from germline at one of its ends, possibly a read error. The chain employs TRBV7-2 and TRBJ2-5; D is possibly TRBD2 (5 bases). CDR3 size: 12 residues. Germline loops: CDR1 SGHTA, CDR2 FQGNSA. In DNA, the CDR3 is TGTGCCAGCAACTTAGCGAAGGAGACCCAGTACTTC. Its protein is CASNLAKETQYF.

This clonotype was seen repeatedly, ten times or more. This sequence joins TRBV28 and TRBJ2-7, with D perhaps given as TRBD1 or TRBD2 (5 bases each). CDR3 size: 12 residues. With 11 bases removed from V and 3 bases from J, the gap between germline ends came to 14 bases. Germline V gene sequence: CDR1 MDHEN, CDR2 SYDVKM. The CDR3: CAVDGADYEQYF. The DNA of the CDR3 is TGTGCCGTAGACGGGGCCGACTACGAGCAGTACTTC.

This clonotype occurred many times. This rearrangement joins TRBV20-1 to TRBJ1-2, with TRBD1 as a possible D gene (5 bases). The CDR3 consists of 13 residues. Germline V gene lookup returns CDR1 DFQATT and CDR2 SNEGSKA (reference sequence). Trimming left V 6 bases short and J 5 bases short, with 16 bases between. The CDR3 protein is CSARPRGWYGYTF. Here the CDR3 DNA reads TGCAGTGCCAGACCCCGGGGGTGGTATGGCTACACCTTC.

This clonotype appeared many times. V gene TRBV24-1 combines with J gene TRBJ2-3, with D hard to call. Deletions cut 3 bases from V and 6 bases from J, with 9 bases between. The CDR3 is 13 residues long. Germline CDR1 is KGHDR and CDR2 is SFDVKD. The CDR3 nucleotides are TGTGCCACCAGTGATCAGTTTGGGGATACGCAGTATTTT. Translated: CATSDQFGDTQYF.

This clonotype was seen repeatedly, ten times or more. The CDR3 spells CASSAQIGGGTDTQYF. CDR3 DNA sequence: TGCGCCAGCAGCGCTCAGATAGGGGGTGGCACAGATACGCAGTATTTT. The chain links TRBV4-3 to TRBJ2-3; TRBD1 might be the D (6 bases). CDR3 length: 16 amino acids. Germline CDR1 reads LGHNA; CDR2 reads YSLEER. With 5 bases removed from V and 1 base from J, the gap between germline ends came to 16 bases.

This clonotype has a count of ten or more. The chain has TRBV12-3 or TRBV12-4 and TRBJ1-6; D perhaps matches TRBD1 (6 bases). This CDR3 spans 16 amino acids. Trimming took 2 bases from V and 7 from J, leaving 15 bases between them. Here the CDR3 reads CASSLSHQGRNSPLHF. The CDR3 DNA reads TGTGCCAGCAGTTTATCACACCAGGGGCGAAATTCACCCCTCCACTTT.

This clonotype was seen repeatedly, ten times or more. V and J are TRBV10-3 and TRBJ2-1, with D perhaps given as TRBD1 or TRBD2 (6 bases each). The CDR3 length is 13 residues. The V and J ends lost 10 bases and 2 bases respectively, with 12 bases between them. Germline loops: CDR1 ENHRY, CDR2 SYGVKD. DNA for the CDR3: TGTGCCACGAAGGGGGGCACCTACAATGAGCAGTTCTTC. Its translation is CATKGGTYNEQFF.

This clonotype has at least ten counts. This chain uses TRBV28 with TRBJ2-7, with a tentative D call TRBD1 (6 bases). In germline, CDR1 is MDHEN, CDR2 SYDVKM. This CDR3 has 15 amino acids. Trimming cost V 3 bases and J 6 bases, with 18 bases left between them. The DNA for the CDR3 is TGTGCCAGCAGTTTTATCAGGGGACGCGCGGGCGAGCAGTACTTC. Protein sequence: CASSFIRGRAGEQYF.

This clonotype has just one count. Here the CDR3 omits its conserved ending phenylalanine or tryptophan, so a read error is the likely source. The DNA is left out, because the CDR3 cannot be placed on it with certainty; the CDR3 is given as TCRdb lists it. The rearrangement uses TRBV21-1 and TRBJ2-7. TRBV21-1 is a known pseudogene. 9 amino acids form the CDR3, both terminal residues included. CDR3 sequence reads: CASSNAQYL.

This clonotype was observed at least ten times. The genes are TRBV6-2 or TRBV6-3 and TRBJ2-7; the D is unclear. Germline loops: CDR1 MNHEY, CDR2 SVGEGT. The CDR3 covers 11 residues. The ends were cut back, 9 bases at V and 1 base at J, with 7 bases in the middle. CDR3 in amino acids: CARPLSYEQYF. The CDR3 region has the DNA TGTGCCAGACCTTTATCCTACGAGCAGTACTTC.

This clonotype was counted at least ten times. The V and J genes are TRBV7-9 and TRBJ2-1, with 9 bases matching TRBD2. CDR3 length: 18 residues. The ends lost 1 base at V and 8 bases at J; junction bases unmatched: 15. CDR1 and CDR2 from the germline V gene are SEHNR and FQNEAQ (reference sequence). This CDR3 is CASSLGVSGGPRQDEQFF. The DNA for the CDR3 is TGTGCCAGCAGCTTAGGCGTTAGCGGGGGCCCGCGACAGGATGAGCAGTTCTTC.

There are many counts of this clonotype. The chain links TRBV12-3 or TRBV12-4 to TRBJ2-5; the match to TRBD1 covers 9 bases. Losses at the gene ends were 7 bases for V and 5 bases for J; bases not matched to a gene: 11. There are 15 residues in the CDR3. This chain's CDR3 is CASTDPGTGMETQYF. The CDR3 DNA follows: TGTGCCAGCACCGATCCCGGGACAGGGATGGAGACCCAGTACTTC.

This clonotype occurred many times. The chain combines TRBV29-1 with TRBJ2-2; D uncertain. The CDR3 sequence is 14 residues long. Trimming cost V 4 bases and J 1 base, with 10 bases left between them. Germline-derived CDR1 and CDR2 are SQVTM and ANQGSEA. CDR3 protein: CSVVGVENTGELFF. The CDR3 DNA follows: TGCAGCGTTGTTGGGGTCGAGAACACCGGGGAGCTGTTTTTT.

This clonotype was detected ten times or more. Just one base apart from a much larger clone, this may be a read error. V and J are TRBV12-3 or TRBV12-4 and TRBJ1-1; no reliable D call. The length of the CDR3 is 14 residues. The CDR3 region has the DNA TGTGTCAGCAGTTGGCTGGGGATGAACACTGAAGCTTTCTTT. Encoded protein: CVSSWLGMNTEAFF.